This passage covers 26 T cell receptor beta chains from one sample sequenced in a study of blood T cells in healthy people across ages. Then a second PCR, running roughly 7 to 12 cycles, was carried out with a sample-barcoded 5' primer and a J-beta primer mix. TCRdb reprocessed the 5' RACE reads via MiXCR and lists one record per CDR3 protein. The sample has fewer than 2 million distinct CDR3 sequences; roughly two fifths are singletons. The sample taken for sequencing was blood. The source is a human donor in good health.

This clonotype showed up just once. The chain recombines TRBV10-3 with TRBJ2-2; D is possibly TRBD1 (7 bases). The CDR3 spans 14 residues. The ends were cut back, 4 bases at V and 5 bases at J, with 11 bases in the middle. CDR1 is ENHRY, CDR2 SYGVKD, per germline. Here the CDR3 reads CAISGQGGTGELFF. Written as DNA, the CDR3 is TGTGCCATCAGTGGACAGGGAGGAACCGGGGAGCTGTTTTTT.

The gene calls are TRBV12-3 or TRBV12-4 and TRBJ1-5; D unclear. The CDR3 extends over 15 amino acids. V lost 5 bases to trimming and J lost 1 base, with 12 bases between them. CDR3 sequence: CASSQKGGSNQPQHF. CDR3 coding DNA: TGTGCCAGCAGTCAGAAAGGAGGCAGCAATCAGCCCCAGCATTTT.

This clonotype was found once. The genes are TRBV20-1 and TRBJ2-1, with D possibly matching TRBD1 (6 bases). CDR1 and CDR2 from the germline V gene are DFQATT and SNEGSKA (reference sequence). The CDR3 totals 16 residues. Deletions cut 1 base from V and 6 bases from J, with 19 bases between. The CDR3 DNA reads TGCAGTGCTAGAGTCGTGGGGGCAGAATTGTGCAATGAGCAGTTCTTC. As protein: CSARVVGAELCNEQFF.

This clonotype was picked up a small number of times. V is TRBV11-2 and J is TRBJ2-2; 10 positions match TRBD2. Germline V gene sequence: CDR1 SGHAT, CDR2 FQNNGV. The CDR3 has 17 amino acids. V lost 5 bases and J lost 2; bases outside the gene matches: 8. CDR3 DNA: TGTGCCAGCAGCCCCGGGACTAGCGAAATAAACACCGGGGAGCTGTTTTTT. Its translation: CASSPGTSEINTGELFF.

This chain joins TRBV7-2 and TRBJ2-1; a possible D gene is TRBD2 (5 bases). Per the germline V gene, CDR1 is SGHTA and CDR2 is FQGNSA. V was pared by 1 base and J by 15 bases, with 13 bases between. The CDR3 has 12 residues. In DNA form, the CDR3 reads TGTGCCAGCAGCTTAGTAAGAGGGCTGTTGTTCTTC. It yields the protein CASSLVRGLLFF.

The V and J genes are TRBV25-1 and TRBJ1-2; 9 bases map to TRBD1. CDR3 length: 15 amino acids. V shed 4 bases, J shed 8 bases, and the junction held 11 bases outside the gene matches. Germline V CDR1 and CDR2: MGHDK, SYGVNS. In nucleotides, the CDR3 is TGTGCCAGCAGTGCCGTAGGGACAGGGCCCCTGGGCTACACCTTC. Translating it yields CASSAVGTGPLGYTF.

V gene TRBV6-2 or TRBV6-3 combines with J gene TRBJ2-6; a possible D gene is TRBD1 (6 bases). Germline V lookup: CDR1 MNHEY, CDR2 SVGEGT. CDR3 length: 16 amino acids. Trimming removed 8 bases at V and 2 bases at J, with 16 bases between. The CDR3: CASGGPRGTGANVLTF. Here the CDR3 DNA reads TGTGCCAGCGGTGGTCCAAGGGGGACTGGGGCCAACGTCCTGACTTTC.

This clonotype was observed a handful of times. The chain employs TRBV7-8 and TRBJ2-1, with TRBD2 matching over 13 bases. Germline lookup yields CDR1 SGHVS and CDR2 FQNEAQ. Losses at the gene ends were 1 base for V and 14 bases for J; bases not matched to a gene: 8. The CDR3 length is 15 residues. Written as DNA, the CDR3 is TGTGCCAGCAGCTTAGATGGGACTAGCGGGGTCGGGGAGTTCTTC. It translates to CASSLDGTSGVGEFF.

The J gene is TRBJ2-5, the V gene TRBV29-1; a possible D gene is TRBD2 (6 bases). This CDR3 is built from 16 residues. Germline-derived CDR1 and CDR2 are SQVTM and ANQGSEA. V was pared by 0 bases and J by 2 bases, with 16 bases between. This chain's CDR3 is CSVEDTDSGQQETQYF. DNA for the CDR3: TGCAGCGTTGAAGATACTGATAGCGGACAACAAGAGACCCAGTACTTC.

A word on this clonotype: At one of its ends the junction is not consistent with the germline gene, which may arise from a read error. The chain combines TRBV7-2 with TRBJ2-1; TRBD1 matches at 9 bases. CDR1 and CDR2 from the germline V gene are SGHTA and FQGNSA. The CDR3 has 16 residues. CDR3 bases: TGTGTCAGCAGCTCTACGGGACAGGGAGGACGGAATGAGCAGTTCTTC. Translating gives CVSSSTGQGGRNEQFF. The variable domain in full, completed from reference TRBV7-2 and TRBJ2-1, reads GAGVSQSPSNKVTEKGKDVELRCDPISGHTALYWYRQSLGQGLEFLIYFQGNSAPDKSGLPSDRFSAERTGGSVSTLTIQRTQQEDSAVYLCVSSSTGQGGRNEQFFGPGTRLTVL.

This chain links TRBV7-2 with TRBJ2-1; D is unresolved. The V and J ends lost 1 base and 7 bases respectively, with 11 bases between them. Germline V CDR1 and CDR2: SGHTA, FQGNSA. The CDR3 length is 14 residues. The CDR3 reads CASSLVRLGNEQFF. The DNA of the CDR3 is TGTGCCAGCAGCTTAGTACGCCTGGGGAATGAGCAGTTCTTC.

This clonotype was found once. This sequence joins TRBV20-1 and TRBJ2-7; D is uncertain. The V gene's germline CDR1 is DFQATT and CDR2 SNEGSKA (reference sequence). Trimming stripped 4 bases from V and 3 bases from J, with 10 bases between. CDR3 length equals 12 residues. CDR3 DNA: TGCAGTGCTACCCGTCGGAACTACGAGCAGTACTTC. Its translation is CSATRRNYEQYF.

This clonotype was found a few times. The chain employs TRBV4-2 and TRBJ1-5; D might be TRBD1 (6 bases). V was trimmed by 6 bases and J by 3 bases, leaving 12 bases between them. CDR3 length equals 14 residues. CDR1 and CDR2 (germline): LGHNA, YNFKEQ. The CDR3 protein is CASSEGGPNQPQHF. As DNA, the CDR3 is TGTGCCAGCAGTGAGGGGGGCCCCAATCAGCCCCAGCATTTT.

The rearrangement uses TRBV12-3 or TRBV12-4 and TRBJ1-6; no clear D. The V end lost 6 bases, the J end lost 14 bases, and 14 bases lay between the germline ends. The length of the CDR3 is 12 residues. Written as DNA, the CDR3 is TGTGCCAGCAGCCCGTCTGGCGTGGCCCTCCACTTT. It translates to CASSPSGVALHF.

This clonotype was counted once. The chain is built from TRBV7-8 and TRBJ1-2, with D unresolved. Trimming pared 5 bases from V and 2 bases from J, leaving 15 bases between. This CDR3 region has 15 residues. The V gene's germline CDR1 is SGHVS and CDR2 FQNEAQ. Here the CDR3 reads CASSDSVHPNYGYTF. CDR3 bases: TGTGCCAGCAGCGACTCAGTTCACCCCAACTATGGCTACACCTTC.

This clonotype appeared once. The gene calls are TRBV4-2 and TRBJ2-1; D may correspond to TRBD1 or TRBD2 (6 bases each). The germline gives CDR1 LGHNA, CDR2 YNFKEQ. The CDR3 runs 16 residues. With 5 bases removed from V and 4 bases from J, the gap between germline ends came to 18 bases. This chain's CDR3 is CASSDGGASYYNEQFF. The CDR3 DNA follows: TGTGCCAGCAGCGACGGGGGCGCCTCCTATTACAATGAGCAGTTCTTC.

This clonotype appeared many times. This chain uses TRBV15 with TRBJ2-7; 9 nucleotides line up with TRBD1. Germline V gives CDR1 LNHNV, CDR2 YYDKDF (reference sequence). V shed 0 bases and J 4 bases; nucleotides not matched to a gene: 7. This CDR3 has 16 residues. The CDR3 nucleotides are TGTGCCACCAGCAGAGAGTGGGGACAGGGTCAGTACGAGCAGTACTTC. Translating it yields CATSREWGQGQYEQYF.

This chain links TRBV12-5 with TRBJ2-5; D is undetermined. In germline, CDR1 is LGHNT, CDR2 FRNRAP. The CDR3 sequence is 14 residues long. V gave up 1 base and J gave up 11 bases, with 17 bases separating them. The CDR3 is CASGLGHFGNEQYF. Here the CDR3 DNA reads TGTGCTAGTGGTTTGGGTCATTTCGGCAATGAGCAGTACTTC.

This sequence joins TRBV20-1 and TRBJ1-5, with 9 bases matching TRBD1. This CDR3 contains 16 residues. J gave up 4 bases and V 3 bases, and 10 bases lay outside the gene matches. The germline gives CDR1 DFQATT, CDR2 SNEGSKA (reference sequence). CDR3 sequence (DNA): TGCAGTGCTAGCGTTAGGGACAGGGCCCTAAATCAGCCCCAGCATTTT. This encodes CSASVRDRALNQPQHF.

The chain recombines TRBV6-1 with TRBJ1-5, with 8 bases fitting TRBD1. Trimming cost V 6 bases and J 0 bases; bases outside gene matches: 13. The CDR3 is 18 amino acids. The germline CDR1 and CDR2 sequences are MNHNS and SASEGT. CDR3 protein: CASRLHRGQGGSNQPQHF. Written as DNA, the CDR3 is TGTGCCAGCAGACTCCACCGAGGACAGGGTGGTAGCAATCAGCCCCAGCATTTT.

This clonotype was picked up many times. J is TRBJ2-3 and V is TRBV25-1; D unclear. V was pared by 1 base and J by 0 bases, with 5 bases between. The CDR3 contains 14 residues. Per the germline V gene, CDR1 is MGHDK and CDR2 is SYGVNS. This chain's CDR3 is CASSEWESTDTQYF. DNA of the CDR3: TGTGCCAGCAGTGAATGGGAAAGCACAGATACGCAGTATTTT.

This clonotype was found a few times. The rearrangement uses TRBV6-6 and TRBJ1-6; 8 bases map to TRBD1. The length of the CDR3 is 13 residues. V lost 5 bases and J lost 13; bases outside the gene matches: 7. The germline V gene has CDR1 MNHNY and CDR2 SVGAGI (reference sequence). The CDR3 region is CASSQDRESPLHF. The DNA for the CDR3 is TGTGCCAGCAGTCAGGACAGGGAATCGCCCCTCCACTTT.

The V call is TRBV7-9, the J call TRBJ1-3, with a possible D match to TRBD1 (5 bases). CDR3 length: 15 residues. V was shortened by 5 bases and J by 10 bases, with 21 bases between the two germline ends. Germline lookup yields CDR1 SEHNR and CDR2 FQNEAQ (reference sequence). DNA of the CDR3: TGTGCCAGCAGCCCCATGATGCGGGGCAGCGCGACCATATATTTT. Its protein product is CASSPMMRGSATIYF.

This chain's CDR3 is CASSYVITTPWGEQFF. CDR3 nucleotides: TGTGCCAGCAGTTACGTCATAACGACTCCTTGGGGTGAGCAGTTCTTC. This chain connects TRBV6-2 or TRBV6-3 to TRBJ2-1; D uncertain. Trimming removed 2 bases from V and 9 bases from J, with 20 bases in between. Germline V gene lookup returns CDR1 MNHEY and CDR2 SVGEGT. CDR3 length: 16 amino acids.

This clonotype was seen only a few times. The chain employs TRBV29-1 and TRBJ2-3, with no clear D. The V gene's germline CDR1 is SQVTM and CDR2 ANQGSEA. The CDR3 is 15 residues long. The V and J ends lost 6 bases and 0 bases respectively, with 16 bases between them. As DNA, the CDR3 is TGCAGCGTGACGTACAGCGACATCAGCACAGATACGCAGTATTTT. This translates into CSVTYSDISTDTQYF.

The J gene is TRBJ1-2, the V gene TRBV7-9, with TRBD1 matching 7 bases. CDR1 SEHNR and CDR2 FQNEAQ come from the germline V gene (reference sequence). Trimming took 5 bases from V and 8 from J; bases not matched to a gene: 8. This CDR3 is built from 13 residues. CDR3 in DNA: TGTGCCAGCAGCGCCGAGACAGGGTACGGCTACACCTTC. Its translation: CASSAETGYGYTF.